These 30 T cell receptor beta chains came from one sample sequenced in a study of shared clonotypes between healthy human individuals. Profiling relied on immunoSEQ multiplex PCR, and the TCRdb table lists in-frame clones only, not all of them. The profile shows about 1 million clones, approximately 76% of them singletons. Sequenced material: memory CD4+ T cells sorted from blood. Sample subset: CD45RA-negative fraction. Source of these receptors: a man aged 18 to 30 in good health.

V usage is TRBV5-4 and J usage is TRBJ1-6, with 7 nucleotides matching TRBD1. In germline, CDR1 is SGHNT, CDR2 YYREEE (reference sequence). This CDR3 comprises 16 residues. V was pared by 0 bases and J by 9 bases, with 9 bases of the junction left unmatched. CDR3 loop: CASSLDPGGTGSPLHF. The CDR3 nucleotides read TGTGCCAGCAGCTTGGACCCAGGGGGTACGGGTTCACCCCTCCACTTT.

The genes are TRBV19 and TRBJ1-6; possible D gene TRBD1, 6 bases. The V gene lost 6 bases and the J gene lost 6 bases, with 15 bases spanning the gap. Germline-derived CDR1 and CDR2 are LNHDA and SQIVND (reference sequence). The CDR3 is made up of 15 amino acids. CDR3 in amino acids: CASSYMGRGNSPLHF. In DNA form, the CDR3 reads TGTGCCAGTAGCTATATGGGCAGGGGTAATTCACCCCTCCACTTT.

This chain links TRBV30 with TRBJ1-2; D gene unclear. V was clipped by 0 bases and J by 2 bases, with 4 bases between them. This CDR3 is built from 12 residues. Germline CDR1 GTSNPN, CDR2 SVGIG (reference sequence). The CDR3 spells CAWSVPNYGYTF. The CDR3 coding sequence is TGTGCCTGGAGTGTACCGAACTATGGCTACACCTTC.

The chain combines TRBV6-1 with TRBJ1-1; 7 nucleotides match TRBD1. Germline lookup yields CDR1 MNHNS and CDR2 SASEGT. This CDR3 contains 14 residues. V shed 6 bases and J 5 bases; nucleotides not matched to a gene: 9. As DNA, the CDR3 is TGTGCCAGCAGGGCTTACAGGGGTTATACTGAAGCTTTCTTT. It translates to CASRAYRGYTEAFF.

V and J are TRBV28 and TRBJ1-2; 9 positions match TRBD1. The CDR3 is 15 amino acids. V lost 8 bases and J lost 9; bases outside the gene matches: 16. Germline CDR1 and CDR2: MDHEN and SYDVKM. Here the CDR3 DNA reads TGTGCCAGCTTTAGTCCGGGACAGGGAGAACCAAGCTACACCTTC. This codes for CASFSPGQGEPSYTF.

V and J are TRBV2 and TRBJ1-2; TRBD1 matches at 9 bases. The CDR3 is 12 residues long. The V and J ends lost 6 bases and 7 bases, in that order; junction bases with no gene match: 3. In germline, CDR1 is SNHLY, CDR2 FYNNEI. The CDR3 reads CASRKQGAGYTF. In DNA, the CDR3 is TGTGCCAGCAGAAAACAGGGGGCTGGCTACACCTTC. Full variable domain (remainder filled in from reference TRBV2 and TRBJ1-2): EPEVTQTPSHQVTQMGQEVILRCVPISNHLYFYWYRQILGQKVEFLVSFYNNEISEKSEIFDDQFSVERPDGSNFTLKIRSTKLEDSAMYFCASRKQGAGYTFGSGTRLTVV.

This clone has only one observation. The V and J genes are TRBV19 and TRBJ1-5; TRBD1 matches 10 bases. The CDR3 loop spans 14 amino acids. Germline CDR1 is LNHDA and CDR2 is SQIVND (reference sequence). V was pared by 7 bases and J by 7 bases, with 7 bases of the junction left unmatched. CDR3 sequence (DNA): TGTGCCAGTATGGGGACAGGGGACAACCAGCCCCAGCATTTT. It yields the protein CASMGTGDNQPQHF.

The rearrangement joins TRBV27 to TRBJ2-1; the match to TRBD2 covers 12 bases. The CDR3 contains 20 residues. CDR1 is MNHEY, CDR2 SMNVEV, per germline (reference sequence). The trim removed 5 bases at V and 0 bases at J, leaving 14 bases unmatched. The CDR3 reads CASSPPTSGRFLSSYNEQFF. CDR3 in DNA: TGTGCCAGCAGTCCTCCTACTAGCGGGAGGTTCCTCAGCTCCTACAATGAGCAGTTCTTC.

The rearrangement links TRBV4-2 to TRBJ2-7, with 12 bases matching TRBD1. After removal of 2 bases from V and 7 bases from J, the junction contained 6 bases not matched to a gene. The germline CDR1 and CDR2 sequences are LGHNA and YNFKEQ. This CDR3 comprises 15 residues. The CDR3, as DNA: TGTGCCAGCAGCCAAACGGGACAGGGGGCCCGGGAGCAGTACTTC. This encodes CASSQTGQGAREQYF.

The chain joins TRBV7-9 to TRBJ1-2; D is unresolved. Germline V CDR1 and CDR2: SEHNR, FQNEAQ (reference sequence). There are 12 residues in the CDR3. The V end was cut by 2 bases, the J end by 5 bases, with 6 bases between. CDR3 bases: TGTGCCAGCAGCTTAAATTTGTATGGCTACACCTTC. As protein: CASSLNLYGYTF.

V usage is TRBV7-9 and J usage is TRBJ2-3; D possibly corresponds to TRBD1 (6 bases). V was shortened by 5 bases and J by 2 bases, with 11 bases between the two germline ends. Germline V gene data show CDR1 as SEHNR and CDR2 as FQNEAQ (reference sequence). This CDR3 is built from 14 residues. The CDR3, as DNA: TGTGCCAGCAGCCAGGGACAAAACACAGATACGCAGTATTTT. Its translation: CASSQGQNTDTQYF. The full variable domain, its missing parts supplied by reference TRBV7-9 and TRBJ2-3, is DTGVSQNPRHKITKRGQNVTFRCDPISEHNRLYWYRQTLGQGPEFLTYFQNEAQLEKSRLLSDRFSAERPKGSFSTLEIQRTEQGDSAMYLCASSQGQNTDTQYFGPGTRLTVL.

The chain is built from TRBV5-8 and TRBJ2-7; 8 nucleotides align to TRBD1. CDR3 length: 15 amino acids. The junction had 8 bases not matched to a gene; V was cut back by 4 bases and J by 2 bases. The germline V gene encodes CDR1 SGHTS and CDR2 YDEGEE. The chain's CDR3 is CASSPTGAIPYEQYF. The CDR3 bases are TGTGCCAGCAGCCCGACAGGGGCGATACCCTACGAGCAGTACTTC. The entire variable domain, with the rest obtained from reference TRBV5-8 and TRBJ2-7, is as follows: EAGVTQSPTHLIKTRGQQATLRCSPISGHTSVYWYQQALGLGLQFLLWYDEGEERNRGNFPPRFSGRQFPNYSSELNVNALELEDSALYLCASSPTGAIPYEQYFGPGTRLTVT.

This chain links TRBV19 with TRBJ2-4, with D possibly matching TRBD1 (7 bases). Germline CDR1 reads LNHDA; CDR2 reads SQIVND (reference sequence). The CDR3 runs to 16 residues. V was clipped by 0 bases and J by 4 bases, with 13 bases between them. CDR3 region: CASSIEAGGSKNIQYF. In DNA form, the CDR3 reads TGTGCCAGTAGTATAGAGGCAGGGGGGTCTAAAAACATTCAGTACTTC.

This clone occurred a few times. J is TRBJ1-2 and V is TRBV10-3; tentatively, D is TRBD1 (6 bases). The CDR3 runs 18 residues. CDR1 is ENHRY and CDR2 is SYGVKD in the germline V gene. V was trimmed by 4 bases and J by 4 bases, leaving 25 bases between them. This CDR3 is CAISGGRAGEVNVYGYTF. CDR3 DNA sequence: TGTGCCATCAGTGGTGGGAGGGCAGGGGAAGTGAACGTCTATGGCTACACCTTC.

The chain uses TRBV7-6 and TRBJ2-7; the match to TRBD1 covers 9 bases. The trim removed 1 base at V and 0 bases at J, leaving 1 base unmatched. Per germline, CDR1 SGHVS and CDR2 FNYEAQ. The CDR3 extends over 15 amino acids. The CDR3 loop reads CASSLVQGASYEQYF. Written as DNA, the CDR3 is TGTGCCAGCAGCTTAGTACAGGGGGCCTCCTACGAGCAGTACTTC.

The rearrangement joins TRBV13 to TRBJ2-3; TRBD2 might be the D (5 bases). With 2 bases removed from V and 2 bases from J, the gap between germline ends came to 17 bases. This CDR3 has 17 amino acids. Germline V CDR1 and CDR2: PRHDT, FYEKMQ (reference sequence). The CDR3 nucleotides are TGTGCCAGCAGCTTAAGTTTTCGGGGTCAGAACACAGATACGCAGTATTTT. It yields the protein CASSLSFRGQNTDTQYF.

To note about this clone: With a much larger clone just one base away, this may be a read error. Other DNA variants within this sample encode the same CDR3. The rearrangement links TRBV6-5 to TRBJ1-2; the D is unclear. The V gene lost 5 bases and the J gene lost 5 bases, with 6 bases spanning the gap. Germline V gives CDR1 MNHEY, CDR2 SVGAGI. CDR3 size: 11 residues. The chain's CDR3 is CASSEGYGYTF. In nucleotides, the CDR3 is TGTGCCAGCAGTGAAGGGTATGGCTACACCTTC.

As concerns this clone: One end of the junction varies from germline; a read error may be responsible. The sample contains more than one DNA sequence encoding this CDR3. The rearrangement links TRBV6-5 to TRBJ1-6; TRBD1 aligns across 7 bases. Germline-derived CDR1 and CDR2 are MNHEY and SVGAGI. The CDR3 consists of 15 residues. CDR3 nucleotides: TGTGCTAGCAGTAACCGACAGGGACCAAATTCACCCCTCCACTTT. This encodes CASSNRQGPNSPLHF.

The CDR3 sequence is CASSRLAGGTDTQYF. The CDR3, as DNA: TGTGCCAGCAGCCGACTAGCGGGAGGCACAGATACGCAGTATTTT. The chain carries TRBV9 and TRBJ2-3, with TRBD2 identical over 12 bases. Germline assignment: CDR1 SGDLS and CDR2 YYNGEE. The CDR3 totals 15 residues. With 4 bases clipped from V and 1 base from J, the junction kept 1 base outside the gene matches.

The V gene is TRBV18, the J gene TRBJ2-3; no clear D. The germline CDR1 and CDR2 sequences are KGHSH and LQKENI. V shed 0 bases and J shed 3 bases, with 7 bases lying between them. The CDR3 sequence is 14 residues long. The CDR3 DNA reads as TGTGCCAGCTCACCACCCTCTAGGACAGATACGCAGTATTTT. Translated: CASSPPSRTDTQYF.

The chain recombines TRBV30 with TRBJ1-6, with 7 bases matching TRBD1. The trim removed 0 bases at V and 7 bases at J, leaving 24 bases unmatched. The V gene's germline CDR1 is GTSNPN and CDR2 SVGIG (reference sequence). This CDR3 contains 21 residues. The CDR3 protein is CAWSVLLRARRNRGENSPLHF. CDR3 in DNA: TGTGCCTGGAGTGTACTGTTAAGGGCGCGGCGAAACAGGGGCGAAAATTCACCCCTCCACTTT.

The rearrangement links TRBV2 to TRBJ1-6, with D hard to call. The CDR3 runs to 14 residues. From germline, CDR1 is SNHLY and CDR2 FYNNEI. Trimming removed 6 bases at V and 10 bases at J, with 16 bases between. The CDR3 sequence is CASRASVVGSPLHF. In DNA form, the CDR3 reads TGTGCCAGCAGAGCGTCTGTGGTAGGGTCACCCCTCCACTTT. The full variable domain, rest sourced from reference TRBV2 and TRBJ1-6, is EPEVTQTPSHQVTQMGQEVILRCVPISNHLYFYWYRQILGQKVEFLVSFYNNEISEKSEIFDDQFSVERPDGSNFTLKIRSTKLEDSAMYFCASRASVVGSPLHFGNGTRLTVT.

This clone was seen repeatedly, ten times or more. Other DNA sequences in the sample encode the same CDR3. J is TRBJ2-1 and V is TRBV18; 8 bases map to TRBD2. This CDR3 is 15 amino acids long. The V gene end was trimmed by 3 bases and the J gene end by 7 bases; junction bases not matched to a gene: 8. Germline V gene sequence: CDR1 KGHSH, CDR2 LQKENI. The CDR3 reads CASSPTGGLVNEQFF. The CDR3 coding sequence is TGTGCCAGCTCACCTACGGGAGGGCTCGTGAATGAGCAGTTCTTC.

This chain joins TRBV5-5 and TRBJ1-4; no firm D call. This CDR3 region has 13 residues. Germline CDR1 reads SGHKS; CDR2 reads YYEKEE (reference sequence). V was cut by 3 bases and J by 8 bases, with 11 bases left in between. The CDR3 sequence is CASSWSLGEKLFF. CDR3 coding DNA: TGTGCCAGCAGCTGGAGCCTGGGGGAAAAACTGTTTTTT.

This rearrangement joins TRBV5-1 to TRBJ2-4, with unresolved D. The V gene's germline CDR1 is SGHRS and CDR2 YFSETQ. V was pared by 0 bases and J by 9 bases, with 19 bases between. The CDR3 is 16 amino acids. This chain's CDR3 is CASSLAGGGPWGIQYF. In nucleotides, the CDR3 is TGCGCCAGCAGCTTGGCCGGTGGTGGCCCATGGGGCATTCAGTACTTC.

The J gene is TRBJ2-1, the V gene TRBV2; D possibly corresponds to TRBD2 (6 bases). V lost 1 base and J 7 bases, leaving 14 bases between the germline ends. CDR1 is SNHLY, CDR2 FYNNEI, per germline. The CDR3 spans 15 residues. The CDR3 loop is CASSEDGSGKNEQFF. The CDR3, as DNA: TGTGCCAGCAGTGAAGACGGGAGCGGTAAGAATGAGCAGTTCTTC.

The chain uses TRBV30 and TRBJ1-1; no reliable D call. Between the trimmed V and J ends, which lost 4 bases and 1 base, there was a span of 10 bases. Germline V gene data show CDR1 as GTSNPN and CDR2 as SVGIG (reference sequence). The CDR3 is made up of 13 amino acids. The CDR3 DNA follows: TGTGCCTGGACTAGGAGCCCGAACACTGAAGCTTTCTTT. Translating gives CAWTRSPNTEAFF.

Worth noting for this clone: This clone may be a read error of a much larger clone one base away. This CDR3 is also generated by other DNA sequences in the sample. The V and J genes are TRBV19 and TRBJ1-5; D ambiguous. The CDR3 contains 12 residues. V was clipped by 6 bases and J by 1 base, with 4 bases between them. Germline V gene data show CDR1 as LNHDA and CDR2 as SQIVND (reference sequence). CDR3 in DNA: TGTGCCAGTAGCGACAGCAATCAGCCCCAGCATTTT. Its protein is CASSDSNQPQHF.

The rearrangement links TRBV6-1 to TRBJ2-7, with 9 nucleotides matching TRBD1. This CDR3 spans 15 amino acids. Germline-derived CDR1 and CDR2 are MNHNS and SASEGT. Losses at the gene ends were 10 bases for V and 5 bases for J; bases not matched to a gene: 15. The CDR3 is CATGRDRVNSDEQYF. CDR3 DNA: TGTGCCACTGGCAGGGACAGGGTAAATTCGGACGAGCAGTACTTC.

This sequence joins TRBV28 and TRBJ1-1, with 7 bases lining up with TRBD1. The CDR3 has 15 amino acids. The V gene end was trimmed by 6 bases and the J gene end by 3 bases; junction bases not matched to a gene: 10. Germline CDR1 is MDHEN and CDR2 is SYDVKM. CDR3 in DNA: TGTGCCAGCAGGGGAGGGGGCGGCATGGACACTGAAGCTTTCTTT. Translation: CASRGGGGMDTEAFF.